This is a list of T cell receptor beta chains from one sample in a study of spatial heterogeneity in lung cancer. TCRdb reprocessed the 5' RACE reads with MiXCR, giving one entry per CDR3 protein. The top ten hold around 45% of the sample, which has 40,000 to 45,000 distinct CDR3 sequences, approximately 6.2% seen once. This sample comprised PBMCs, obtained at surgery. All receptors derive from a female donor with early-stage non-small cell lung cancer. CDR3s include the opening cysteine and the closing phenylalanine or tryptophan. A D gene is named only where the DNA matches it firmly.

v_gene	d_gene	j_gene	CDR3aa
TRBV12-3/TRBV12-4	TRBD1	TRBJ1-3	CASSFGTGLTGNTIYF
TRBV27	TRBD1	TRBJ1-6	CASSFQQGNSPLHF
TRBV2	TRBD1	TRBJ2-7	CASSPGQGALGPQYF
TRBV4-2	-	TRBJ2-3	CASGALFAGPGDTQYF
TRBV6-4	TRBD1	TRBJ2-7	CASTEPTGDEQYF
TRBV7-2	-	TRBJ1-5	CASSLDGSDQPQHF
TRBV28	-	TRBJ1-4	CASSSLLANEKLFF
TRBV12-3/TRBV12-4	-	TRBJ1-1	CASSPNPRGRIEAFF
TRBV2	TRBD1	TRBJ2-1	CASSSLDRVYNEQFF
TRBV6-2/TRBV6-3	TRBD2	TRBJ2-5	CASSYSPQEAGQETQYF